Listed below are T cell receptor beta chains from one sample, sequenced in a study of blood T cells in healthy people across ages. One entry per CDR3 protein, called by TCRdb with MiXCR from the 5' RACE reads. This sample has roughly 720,000 distinct CDR3 sequences; roughly 50% occur once, and the top ten carry around 41%. Sequencing was performed on blood. These receptors originate from an older man in good health. Each CDR3 is given with its conserved first and last residue. A D gene is named only where the DNA matches it firmly. Size values are once, few and many counts, or a class for expanded clones, and some rows have none.

d_call: NA
v_call: TRBV7-9
clone_size: NA
j_call: TRBJ2-7
cdr3_nt: TGTGCCAGCAGCTTATTATCACACTACGAGCAGTACTTC
cdr3_aa: CASSLLSHYEQYF

d_call: NA
v_call: TRBV4-2
clone_size: many
j_call: TRBJ1-2
cdr3_nt: TGTGCCAGCAGCCAAGAGGGGGCAGCCCTCTATGGCTACACCTTC
cdr3_aa: CASSQEGAALYGYTF

d_call: TRBD1
v_call: TRBV7-8
clone_size: few
j_call: TRBJ1-2
cdr3_nt: TGTGCCAGCAGCTTAGCGGGACAGCGCGGCTACACCTTC
cdr3_aa: CASSLAGQRGYTF

d_call: NA
v_call: TRBV7-2
clone_size: once
j_call: TRBJ2-7
cdr3_nt: TGTGCCAGCAGCTTATCAGGGTTGGACGAGCAGTACTTC
cdr3_aa: CASSLSGLDEQYF

d_call: NA
v_call: TRBV7-9
clone_size: NA
j_call: TRBJ1-1
cdr3_nt: TGTGCCAGCAGCTTAGGGGGAACAGCGATGAACACTGAAGCTTTCTTT
cdr3_aa: CASSLGGTAMNTEAFF

d_call: TRBD1
v_call: TRBV27
clone_size: NA
j_call: TRBJ2-1
cdr3_nt: TGTGCCAGCAGTGGCCGGGACAGGGGGTACTCCTACAATGAGCAGTTCTTC
cdr3_aa: CASSGRDRGYSYNEQFF

d_call: NA
v_call: TRBV10-3
clone_size: NA
j_call: TRBJ2-1
cdr3_nt: TGTGCCATCAGTGCTTTATACAATGAGCAGTTCTTC
cdr3_aa: CAISALYNEQFF

d_call: NA
v_call: TRBV5-5
clone_size: few
j_call: TRBJ2-1
cdr3_nt: TGTGCCAGCAGCGGACCCCAACTGGGTATTTGGTCAGAGCAGTTCTTC
cdr3_aa: CASSGPQLGIWSEQFF

d_call: NA
v_call: TRBV27
clone_size: NA
j_call: TRBJ1-6
cdr3_nt: TGTGCCAGCAACGGGGGCATTTGGTCACCCCTCCACTTT
cdr3_aa: CASNGGIWSPLHF

d_call: TRBD2
v_call: TRBV6-6
clone_size: NA
j_call: TRBJ2-1
cdr3_nt: TGTGCCAGCACCCGTCGTCTCCAGGGAGGGCAATGGAATGAGCAGTTCTTC
cdr3_aa: CASTRRLQGGQWNEQFF

d_call: NA
v_call: TRBV12-3/TRBV12-4
clone_size: NA
j_call: TRBJ1-5
cdr3_nt: TGTGCCAGCAGTTTTTTAAGGGGGGGCCAGCAGCCCCAGCATTTT
cdr3_aa: CASSFLRGGQQPQHF

d_call: NA
v_call: TRBV6-2/TRBV6-3
clone_size: few
j_call: TRBJ2-7
cdr3_nt: TGTGCCAGCAGTTACTCTAGGGACCCGGGAGTCTCCTACGAGCAGTACTTC
cdr3_aa: CASSYSRDPGVSYEQYF

d_call: TRBD2
v_call: TRBV7-3
clone_size: few
j_call: TRBJ2-5
cdr3_nt: TGTGCCAGCAGCTTACTCCGGCTAGCGGGAGTAGAGACCCAGTACTTC
cdr3_aa: CASSLLRLAGVETQYF

d_call: NA
v_call: TRBV29-1
clone_size: NA
j_call: TRBJ2-7
cdr3_nt: TGCAGCGTTGATGGGCTAGCAAAAGGGGGGATAATGGGCGAGCAGTACTTC
cdr3_aa: CSVDGLAKGGIMGEQYF

d_call: NA
v_call: TRBV7-9
clone_size: NA
j_call: TRBJ2-3
cdr3_nt: TGTGCCAGCAGCCCAGGGTGGTCAGATACGCAGTATTTT
cdr3_aa: CASSPGWSDTQYF

d_call: NA
v_call: TRBV5-1
clone_size: once
j_call: TRBJ2-1
cdr3_nt: TGCGCCAGCACCTCTGAGACAGGTAGTCTAAATGAGCAGTTCTTC
cdr3_aa: CASTSETGSLNEQFF

d_call: NA
v_call: TRBV5-1
clone_size: NA
j_call: TRBJ2-1
cdr3_nt: TGCGCCAGCAGCCTGGCCCAGACAGGGAGGGAGCAGTTCTTC
cdr3_aa: CASSLAQTGREQFF

d_call: NA
v_call: TRBV27
clone_size: NA
j_call: TRBJ2-1
cdr3_nt: TGTGCCAGCAGCCGAATGGTAGGGGTAGGGGGAGGCTACAATGAGCAGTTCTTC
cdr3_aa: CASSRMVGVGGGYNEQFF

d_call: TRBD1
v_call: TRBV2
clone_size: few
j_call: TRBJ2-7
cdr3_nt: TGTGCCAGCGGGACAGAAGCCTACGAGCAGTACTTC
cdr3_aa: CASGTEAYEQYF

d_call: NA
v_call: TRBV29-1
clone_size: few
j_call: TRBJ2-7
cdr3_nt: TGCAGCGCCGCACGGCACCTCTCCTACGAGCAGTACTTC
cdr3_aa: CSAARHLSYEQYF

d_call: TRBD2
v_call: TRBV28
clone_size: few
j_call: TRBJ2-7
cdr3_nt: TGTGCCAGCAGTTTCACGCGGGAGCGGTCAACCTACGAGCAGTACTTC
cdr3_aa: CASSFTRERSTYEQYF

d_call: NA
v_call: TRBV12-3/TRBV12-4
clone_size: NA
j_call: TRBJ1-5
cdr3_nt: TGTGCCAGCAGTTTAGCGAATAATCAGCCCCAGCATTTT
cdr3_aa: CASSLANNQPQHF

d_call: TRBD2
v_call: TRBV4-2
clone_size: few
j_call: TRBJ2-3
cdr3_nt: TGTGCCAGCAGCCAAGAACCGGCGGGAGGCACAGATACGCAGTATTTT
cdr3_aa: CASSQEPAGGTDTQYF

d_call: NA
v_call: TRBV27
clone_size: few
j_call: TRBJ2-5
cdr3_nt: TGTGCCAGCAGTCCATGGAGGGGGACGGGTGAGACCCAGTACTTC
cdr3_aa: CASSPWRGTGETQYF

d_call: NA
v_call: TRBV5-1
clone_size: few
j_call: TRBJ1-1
cdr3_nt: TGCGCCAGCAGCTTGGCCGAAAAACTAAACACTGAAGCTTTCTTT
cdr3_aa: CASSLAEKLNTEAFF

d_call: TRBD2
v_call: TRBV13
clone_size: many
j_call: TRBJ2-7
cdr3_nt: TGTGCCAGCAGCTACGGCCGGACTAGCGGGCCCTACGAGCAGTACTTC
cdr3_aa: CASSYGRTSGPYEQYF

d_call: TRBD1
v_call: TRBV14
clone_size: NA
j_call: TRBJ1-2
cdr3_nt: TGTGCCAGCAGCCCAGGACAGGGGGAATATGGCTACACCTTC
cdr3_aa: CASSPGQGEYGYTF

d_call: NA
v_call: TRBV12-3/TRBV12-4
clone_size: NA
j_call: TRBJ2-1
cdr3_nt: TGTGCCAGCAGCCCAACCAGGCTAGCAAAGAATGAGCAGTTCTTC
cdr3_aa: CASSPTRLAKNEQFF

d_call: TRBD2
v_call: TRBV2
clone_size: NA
j_call: TRBJ2-5
cdr3_nt: TGTGCCAGCAGTTTGCAGGGTAGCGGGGAGACCCAGTACTTC
cdr3_aa: CASSLQGSGETQYF

d_call: TRBD2
v_call: TRBV4-2
clone_size: once
j_call: TRBJ2-7
cdr3_nt: TGTGCCAGCAGCCAAGATAGCCCGACTAGCGGGAGCGAGCAGTACTTC
cdr3_aa: CASSQDSPTSGSEQYF

d_call: NA
v_call: TRBV18
clone_size: NA
j_call: TRBJ2-7
cdr3_nt: TGTGCCAGCTCACCAGGGAGGCGAAACCACGAGCAGTACTTC
cdr3_aa: CASSPGRRNHEQYF

d_call: NA
v_call: TRBV9
clone_size: NA
j_call: TRBJ2-1
cdr3_nt: TGTGCCAGCAGCTCCGAGGGGCGGAGGTACAATGAGCAGTTCTTC
cdr3_aa: CASSSEGRRYNEQFF

d_call: TRBD1
v_call: TRBV20-1
clone_size: NA
j_call: TRBJ2-3
cdr3_nt: TGCAGTGCTAGACCAGGGGGAAGATACGCGTATTTT
cdr3_aa: CSARPGGRYAYF

d_call: NA
v_call: TRBV2
clone_size: NA
j_call: TRBJ2-7
cdr3_nt: TGTGCCAGCAGTGAATCCGTCGACGAGCAGTACTTC
cdr3_aa: CASSESVDEQYF

d_call: NA
v_call: TRBV4-1
clone_size: NA
j_call: TRBJ1-2
cdr3_nt: TGCGCCAGCAGCCAAGAATCGAACAGGAAGAACTATGGCTACACCTTC
cdr3_aa: CASSQESNRKNYGYTF

d_call: NA
v_call: TRBV4-1
clone_size: NA
j_call: TRBJ1-4
cdr3_nt: TGCGCCAGCAGCCAAGAGCGGGCGGGGAATGAAAAACTGTTTTTT
cdr3_aa: CASSQERAGNEKLFF

d_call: NA
v_call: TRBV7-9
clone_size: NA
j_call: TRBJ1-6
cdr3_nt: TGTGCCAGCAGCTTTCCCCTATTAGGAAGGGGGAGCAATTCACCCCTCCACTTT
cdr3_aa: CASSFPLLGRGSNSPLHF

d_call: TRBD2
v_call: TRBV9
clone_size: NA
j_call: TRBJ2-7
cdr3_nt: TGTGCCAGCAGCGTAGTCGGTAGCGGGGGAATCTACGAGCAGTACTTC
cdr3_aa: CASSVVGSGGIYEQYF

d_call: TRBD2
v_call: TRBV25-1
clone_size: few
j_call: TRBJ2-7
cdr3_nt: TGTGCCAGCAGTGACGTAGGGACTAGCGGGAACTACGAGCAGTACTTC
cdr3_aa: CASSDVGTSGNYEQYF

d_call: TRBD1
v_call: TRBV7-8
clone_size: NA
j_call: TRBJ1-2
cdr3_nt: TGTGCCAGCAGCTTAGCGTCAGGGGGCTATGATGGCTACACCTTC
cdr3_aa: CASSLASGGYDGYTF

d_call: TRBD1
v_call: TRBV6-2/TRBV6-3
clone_size: NA
j_call: TRBJ2-5
cdr3_nt: TGTGCCAGCAGCATCGACAGGGCCCGAGAGACCCAGTACTTC
cdr3_aa: CASSIDRARETQYF

d_call: TRBD1
v_call: TRBV7-9
clone_size: NA
j_call: TRBJ1-2
cdr3_nt: TGTGCCAGCAGCTTAGACAGGGGTGGCTACACCTTC
cdr3_aa: CASSLDRGGYTF

d_call: TRBD1
v_call: TRBV13
clone_size: few
j_call: TRBJ2-7
cdr3_nt: TGTGCCAGCAGCTCAGAGCCGGGACAGGGAGAGTACGAGCAGTACTTC
cdr3_aa: CASSSEPGQGEYEQYF

d_call: TRBD2
v_call: TRBV9
clone_size: few
j_call: TRBJ2-7
cdr3_nt: TGTGCCAGCAGCGTAGGACTAGCGGGAGTCGGGGAGCAGTACTTC
cdr3_aa: CASSVGLAGVGEQYF

d_call: TRBD2
v_call: TRBV5-6
clone_size: NA
j_call: TRBJ2-1
cdr3_nt: TGTGCCAGCAGCAAGACAGGACTAGCGGGCTACAATGAGCAGTTCTTC
cdr3_aa: CASSKTGLAGYNEQFF

d_call: TRBD2
v_call: TRBV6-5
clone_size: few
j_call: TRBJ2-4
cdr3_nt: TGTGCCAGCAGCCGGACTAGCGGAAACATTCAGTACTTC
cdr3_aa: CASSRTSGNIQYF

d_call: NA
v_call: TRBV20-1
clone_size: NA
j_call: TRBJ2-5
cdr3_nt: TGCAGTGCTGGTCCCGGCGGGATAGGGATAGAGCAGTACTTC
cdr3_aa: CSAGPGGIGIEQYF

d_call: TRBD2
v_call: TRBV2
clone_size: NA
j_call: TRBJ2-3
cdr3_nt: TGTGCCAGCAGTTACTCCGGGACTAGCGGGAGCAGAGACGCGTATTTT
cdr3_aa: CASSYSGTSGSRDAYF

d_call: TRBD2
v_call: TRBV4-1
clone_size: NA
j_call: TRBJ2-7
cdr3_nt: TGCGCCAGCAGCCAAGATAAAGGGGGACTAGCGGGACACTACGAGCAGTACTTC
cdr3_aa: CASSQDKGGLAGHYEQYF

d_call: TRBD2
v_call: TRBV9
clone_size: NA
j_call: TRBJ2-2
cdr3_nt: TGTGCCAGCAGCGTAAGCGGGAGCGACACCGGGGAGCTGTTTTTT
cdr3_aa: CASSVSGSDTGELFF

d_call: NA
v_call: TRBV29-1
clone_size: NA
j_call: TRBJ1-5
cdr3_nt: TGCAGTGCCGGCACAGGGAATCAGCCCCAGCATTTT
cdr3_aa: CSAGTGNQPQHF

d_call: TRBD1
v_call: TRBV5-1
clone_size: NA
j_call: TRBJ1-4
cdr3_nt: TGCGCCAGCAGCCGGGACAGGAATGAAAAACTGTTTTTT
cdr3_aa: CASSRDRNEKLFF

d_call: NA
v_call: TRBV20-1
clone_size: NA
j_call: TRBJ2-3
cdr3_nt: TGCAGTGCTAGACAAAGCACAGATACGCAGTATTTT
cdr3_aa: CSARQSTDTQYF